This T cell receptor (beta chain) came from a study of cytomegalovirus exposure and HLA in healthy donors. Germline-derived CDR1 and CDR2 are MNHNS and SASEGT. V shed 1 base and J shed 9 bases, with 6 bases lying between them. The CDR3 totals 11 residues. This clone turned up a few times. A multiplex PCR was run with 60 Vbeta primers and 13 Jbeta primers. Sequenced by immunoSEQ multiplex PCR; TCRdb stores in-frame clones only, minus some. The sample includes 50,000 to 60,000 clones, around three quarters of them seen just once. V is TRBV6-1 and J is TRBJ1-2, with D hard to call. This receptor was taken from a female donor in good health and CMV-seronegative. The sequenced sample consisted of PBMCs. CDR3 in amino acids: CASSEVIRYTF. The CDR3 nucleotides read TGTGCCAGCAGTGAAGTCATTCGCTACACCTTC.